This TCR beta chain came from a study of blood T cell repertoires in COVID-19. Looking at the study overall: The analysed material was cDNA or gDNA that came from T cells, B-cell-depleted T cells, or PBMCs.

The repertoire was sequenced with immunoSEQ multiplex PCR; TCRdb's copy has only in-frame clones and lacks some. The sample includes hundreds of thousands of clones, around 82% seen only once; the top ten take around 4.5%. The CDR3 has 15 residues. CDR1 and CDR2 from the germline V gene are SNHLY and FYNNEI. Trimming cost V 5 bases and J 5 bases; bases outside gene matches: 4. V is TRBV2 and J is TRBJ1-6; 9 nucleotides line up with TRBD1. The receptor's source is a man under 40 with acute COVID-19. Sequenced: PBMCs or T cells enriched from blood (not recorded which). The CDR3 spells CASSSGQGNNSPLHF. The CDR3 coding sequence is TGTGCCAGCAGTTCTGGACAGGGGAATAATTCACCCCTCCACTTT.